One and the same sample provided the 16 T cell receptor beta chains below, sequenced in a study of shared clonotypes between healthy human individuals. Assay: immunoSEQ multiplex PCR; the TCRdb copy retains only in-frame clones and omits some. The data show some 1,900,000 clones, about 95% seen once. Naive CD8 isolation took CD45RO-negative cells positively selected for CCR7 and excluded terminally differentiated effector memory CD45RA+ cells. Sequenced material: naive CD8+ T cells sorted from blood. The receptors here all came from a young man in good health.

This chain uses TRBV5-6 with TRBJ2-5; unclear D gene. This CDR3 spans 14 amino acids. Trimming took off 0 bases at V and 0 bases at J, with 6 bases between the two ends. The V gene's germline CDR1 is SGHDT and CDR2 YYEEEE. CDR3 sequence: CASSLVGNQETQYF. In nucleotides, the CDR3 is TGTGCCAGCAGCTTGGTAGGGAACCAAGAGACCCAGTACTTC. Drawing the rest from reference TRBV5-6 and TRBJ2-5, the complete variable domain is DAGVTQSPTHLIKTRGQQVTLRCSPKSGHDTVSWYQQALGQGPQFIFQYYEEEERQRGNFPDRFSGHQFPNYSSELNVNALLLGDSALYLCASSLVGNQETQYFGPGTRLLVL.

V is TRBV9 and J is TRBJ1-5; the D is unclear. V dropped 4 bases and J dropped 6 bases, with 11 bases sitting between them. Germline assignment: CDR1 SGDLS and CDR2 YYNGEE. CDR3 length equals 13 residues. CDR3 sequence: CASSLSHLQPQHF. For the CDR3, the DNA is TGTGCCAGCAGCCTTTCCCACCTTCAGCCCCAGCATTTT.

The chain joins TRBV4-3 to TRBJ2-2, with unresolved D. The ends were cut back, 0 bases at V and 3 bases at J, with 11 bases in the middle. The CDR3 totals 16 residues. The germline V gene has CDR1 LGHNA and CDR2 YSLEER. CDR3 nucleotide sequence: TGCGCCAGCAGCCAAGATGATTACGGTGACACCGGGGAGCTGTTTTTT. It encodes CASSQDDYGDTGELFF.

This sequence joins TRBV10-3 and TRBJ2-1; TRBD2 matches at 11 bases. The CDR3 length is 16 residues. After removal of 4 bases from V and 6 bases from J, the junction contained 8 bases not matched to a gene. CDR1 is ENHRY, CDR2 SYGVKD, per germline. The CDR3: CAISGVAGGFANEQFF. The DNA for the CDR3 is TGTGCCATCAGTGGGGTAGCGGGGGGGTTTGCCAATGAGCAGTTCTTC.

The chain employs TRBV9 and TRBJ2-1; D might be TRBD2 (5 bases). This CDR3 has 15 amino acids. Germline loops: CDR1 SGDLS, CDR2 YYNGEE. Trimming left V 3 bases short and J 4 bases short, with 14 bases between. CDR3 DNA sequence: TGTGCCAGCAGCGCAGCCGAGGAGGTATACAATGAGCAGTTCTTC. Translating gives CASSAAEEVYNEQFF. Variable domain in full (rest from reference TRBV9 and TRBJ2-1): DSGVTQTPKHLITATGQRVTLRCSPRSGDLSVYWYQQSLDQGLQFLIQYYNGEERAKGNILERFSAQQFPDLHSELNLSSLELGDSALYFCASSAAEEVYNEQFFGPGTRLTVL.

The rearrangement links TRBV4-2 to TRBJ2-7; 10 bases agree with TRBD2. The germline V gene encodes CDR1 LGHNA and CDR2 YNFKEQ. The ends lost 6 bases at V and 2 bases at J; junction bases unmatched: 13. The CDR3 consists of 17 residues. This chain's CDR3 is CASRFWASGGDTYEQYF. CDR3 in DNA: TGTGCCAGCAGATTTTGGGCTAGCGGGGGAGATACCTACGAGCAGTACTTC.

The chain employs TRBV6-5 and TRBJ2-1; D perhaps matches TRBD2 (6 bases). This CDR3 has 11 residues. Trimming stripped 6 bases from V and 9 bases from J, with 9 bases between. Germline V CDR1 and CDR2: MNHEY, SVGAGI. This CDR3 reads CASRNGGEQFF. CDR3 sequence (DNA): TGTGCCAGCAGGAACGGGGGTGAGCAGTTCTTC.

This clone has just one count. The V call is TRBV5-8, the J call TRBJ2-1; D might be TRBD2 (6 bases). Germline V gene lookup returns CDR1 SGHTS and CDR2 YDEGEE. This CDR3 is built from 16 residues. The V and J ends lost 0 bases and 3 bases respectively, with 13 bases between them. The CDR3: CASSLAHGGFYNEQFF. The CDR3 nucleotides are TGTGCCAGCAGCTTGGCCCACGGGGGTTTCTACAATGAGCAGTTCTTC.

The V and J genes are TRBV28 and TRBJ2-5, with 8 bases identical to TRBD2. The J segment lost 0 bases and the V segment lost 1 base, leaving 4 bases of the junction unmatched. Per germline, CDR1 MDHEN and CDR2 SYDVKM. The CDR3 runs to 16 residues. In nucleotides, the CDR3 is TGTGCCAGCAGTTTATTGGCCGGGGGGGACCAAGAGACCCAGTACTTC. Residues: CASSLLAGGDQETQYF. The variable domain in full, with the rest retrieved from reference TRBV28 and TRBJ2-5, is DVKVTQSSRYLVKRTGEKVFLECVQDMDHENMFWYRQDPGLGLRLIYFSYDVKMKEKGDIPEGYSVSREKKERFSLILESASTNQTSMYLCASSLLAGGDQETQYFGPGTRLLVL.

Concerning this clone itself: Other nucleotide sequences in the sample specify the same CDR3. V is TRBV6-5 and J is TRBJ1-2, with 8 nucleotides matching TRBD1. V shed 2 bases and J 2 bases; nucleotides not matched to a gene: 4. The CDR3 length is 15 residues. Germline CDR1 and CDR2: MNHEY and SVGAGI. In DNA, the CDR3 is TGTGCCAGCAGTTACGCCACAGGGGGAAACTATGGCTACACCTTC. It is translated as CASSYATGGNYGYTF.

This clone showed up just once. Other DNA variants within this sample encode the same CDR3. The CDR3 is CASSIGTGNEQYF. The CDR3 region has the DNA TGTGCCAGTAGTATTGGGACAGGGAACGAGCAGTACTTC. V usage is TRBV19 and J usage is TRBJ2-7; TRBD1 matches 9 bases. Germline CDR1 LNHDA, CDR2 SQIVND (reference sequence). CDR3 size: 13 residues. V was clipped by 3 bases and J by 5 bases; unmatched bases: 2.

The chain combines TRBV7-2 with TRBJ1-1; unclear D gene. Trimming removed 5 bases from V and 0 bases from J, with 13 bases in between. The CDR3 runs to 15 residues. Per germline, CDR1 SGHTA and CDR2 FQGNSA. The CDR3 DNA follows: TGTGCCAGCAGCACCCCTGCGGGTATGAACACTGAAGCTTTCTTT. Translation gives CASSTPAGMNTEAFF. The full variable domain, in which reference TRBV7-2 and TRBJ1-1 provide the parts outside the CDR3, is GAGVSQSPSNKVTEKGKDVELRCDPISGHTALYWYRQSLGQGLEFLIYFQGNSAPDKSGLPSDRFSAERTGGSVSTLTIQRTQQEDSAVYLCASSTPAGMNTEAFFGQGTRLTVV.

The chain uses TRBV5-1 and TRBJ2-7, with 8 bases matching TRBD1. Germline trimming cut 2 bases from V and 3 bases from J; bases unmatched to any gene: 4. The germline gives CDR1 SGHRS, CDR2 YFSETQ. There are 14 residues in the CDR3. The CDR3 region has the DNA TGCGCCAGCAGCTTCCGGGACAGGAGCTACGAGCAGTACTTC. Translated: CASSFRDRSYEQYF.

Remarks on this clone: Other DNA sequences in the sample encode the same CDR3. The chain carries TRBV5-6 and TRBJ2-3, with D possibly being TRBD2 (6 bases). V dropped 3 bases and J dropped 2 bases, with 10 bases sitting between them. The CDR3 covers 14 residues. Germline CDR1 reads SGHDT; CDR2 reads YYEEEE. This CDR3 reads CASSSGGYTDTQYF. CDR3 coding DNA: TGTGCCAGCAGCTCTGGAGGGTACACAGATACGCAGTATTTT.

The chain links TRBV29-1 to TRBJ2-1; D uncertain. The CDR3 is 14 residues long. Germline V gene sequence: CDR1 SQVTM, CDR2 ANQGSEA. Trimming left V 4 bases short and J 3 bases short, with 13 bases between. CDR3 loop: CSVVSGRDYNEQFF. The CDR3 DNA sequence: TGCAGCGTTGTTTCCGGAAGGGACTACAATGAGCAGTTCTTC.

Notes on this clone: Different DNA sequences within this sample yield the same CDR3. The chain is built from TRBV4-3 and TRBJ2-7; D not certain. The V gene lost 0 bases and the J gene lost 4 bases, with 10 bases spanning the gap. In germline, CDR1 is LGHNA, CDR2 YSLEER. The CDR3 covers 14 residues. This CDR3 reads CASSQDFGPYEQYF. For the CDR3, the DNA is TGCGCCAGCAGCCAAGATTTTGGGCCTTACGAGCAGTACTTC.